This passage covers 18 T cell receptor beta chains from one sample sequenced in a study of T cell responses to AZD1222 COVID-19 vaccine. The method was immunoSEQ multiplex PCR; TCRdb's version includes in-frame clones alone and lacks a portion of them. The sample contains more than 100,000 clones, around 93% of which appear only once. The sample in question was peripheral blood, obtained 28 days after the second AZD1222 dose. The source is an adult who received the AZD1222 COVID-19 vaccine.

This clone has a single count. The V and J genes are TRBV6-5 and TRBJ2-7; D perhaps matches TRBD1 (5 bases). This CDR3 is built from 12 residues. CDR1 MNHEY and CDR2 SVGAGI come from the germline V gene. Trimming cost V 6 bases and J 4 bases, with 10 bases left between them. CDR3 nucleotide sequence: TGTGCCAGCAGCCTTGACAGATACGAGCAGTACTTC. It yields the protein CASSLDRYEQYF.

The rearrangement links TRBV25-1 to TRBJ2-2; D may be TRBD2 (6 bases). The CDR3 is 16 residues long. V was pared by 3 bases and J by 1 base, with 12 bases between. In germline, CDR1 is MGHDK, CDR2 SYGVNS. The CDR3 reads CASSEPRRGNTGELFF. The CDR3 DNA is TGTGCCAGCAGTGAGCCGCGGAGGGGGAACACCGGGGAGCTGTTTTTT.

The V gene is TRBV24-1, the J gene TRBJ2-3, with a tentative D call TRBD2 (5 bases). The V end lost 6 bases, the J end lost 3 bases, and 6 bases lay between the germline ends. Per the germline V gene, CDR1 is KGHDR and CDR2 is SFDVKD. The CDR3 is 12 amino acids. The CDR3 protein is CATSRGTDTQYF. The DNA of the CDR3 is TGTGCCACCAGTCGGGGAACAGATACGCAGTATTTT.

CDR3 sequence reads: CASSRLGTARSYEQYF. The CDR3 coding sequence is TGTGCCAGCAGCCGCCTCGGGACGGCCCGTTCCTACGAGCAGTACTTC. J is TRBJ2-7 and V is TRBV5-8; D possibly matches TRBD1 or TRBD2 (5 bases each). This CDR3 is 16 amino acids long. The ends were cut back, 4 bases at V and 1 base at J, with 18 bases in the middle. Germline-derived CDR1 and CDR2 are SGHTS and YDEGEE.

This clone has a single count. J is TRBJ1-3 and V is TRBV25-1; D is unresolved. Per germline, CDR1 MGHDK and CDR2 SYGVNS. The CDR3 covers 16 residues. V was shortened by 4 bases and J by 0 bases, with 13 bases between the two germline ends. The DNA of the CDR3 is TGTGCCAGCAGTGCTGAGACTTACCGCTCTGGAAACACCATATATTTT. Its translation: CASSAETYRSGNTIYF.

This clone has just one count. The gene calls are TRBV28 and TRBJ2-7, with TRBD1 matching 8 bases. The CDR3 is 16 residues long. The V and J ends lost 8 bases and 3 bases, in that order; junction bases with no gene match: 15. Germline V gene sequence: CDR1 MDHEN, CDR2 SYDVKM. The CDR3, as DNA: TGTGCCAGCCTAGCACTGACAGGGGTGGAAAACTACGAGCAGTACTTC. Its translation: CASLALTGVENYEQYF.

The chain recombines TRBV11-3 with TRBJ2-1; 13 bases fit TRBD2. The junction had 4 bases not matched to a gene; V was cut back by 4 bases and J by 7 bases. CDR1 SGHNT and CDR2 YENEEA come from the germline V gene. The CDR3 runs 15 residues. This chain's CDR3 is CASSSRTSGRNEQFF. For the CDR3, the DNA is TGTGCCAGCAGCTCTCGGACTAGCGGGAGAAATGAGCAGTTCTTC.

This clone has only one observation. The chain joins TRBV6-6 to TRBJ2-5; D possibly corresponds to TRBD2 (7 bases). Between the trimmed V and J ends, which lost 5 bases and 7 bases, there was a span of 23 bases. The germline CDR1 and CDR2 sequences are MNHNY and SVGAGI (reference sequence). The CDR3 spans 16 residues. CDR3 in amino acids: CASSPDPGGGLGTQYF. CDR3 nucleotide sequence: TGTGCCAGCAGTCCAGACCCTGGCGGGGGCCTAGGGACCCAGTACTTC.

The V call is TRBV19, the J call TRBJ1-1; perhaps TRBD1 as D (6 bases). Trimming stripped 9 bases from V and 7 bases from J, with 18 bases between. The CDR3 covers 13 residues. Germline V gives CDR1 LNHDA, CDR2 SQIVND (reference sequence). CDR3 DNA sequence: TGTGCCAGCCAGGGACACCTCGGCCATGAAGCTTTCTTT. Its protein is CASQGHLGHEAFF.

The rearrangement joins TRBV19 to TRBJ1-6; 10 bases match TRBD1. V shed 4 bases and J 6 bases; nucleotides not matched to a gene: 6. Germline V gene data show CDR1 as LNHDA and CDR2 as SQIVND (reference sequence). The CDR3 spans 16 residues. For the CDR3, the DNA is TGTGCCAGTAGTACGACAGGGGGCGCGTCTAATTCACCCCTCCACTTT. Translated, it gives CASSTTGGASNSPLHF.

The chain is built from TRBV5-4 and TRBJ1-1; TRBD1 agrees at 9 bases. Germline CDR1 and CDR2: SGHNT and YYREEE (reference sequence). The V and J ends lost 4 bases and 7 bases, in that order; junction bases with no gene match: 8. The CDR3 runs to 14 residues. As DNA, the CDR3 is TGTGCCAGCAGCATTGCCGGGACAGGGCTTGAAGCTTTCTTT. Protein sequence: CASSIAGTGLEAFF.

The gene calls are TRBV10-3 and TRBJ2-1; 11 bases match TRBD2. The CDR3 runs to 18 residues. The germline V gene has CDR1 ENHRY and CDR2 SYGVKD. V lost 10 bases to trimming and J lost 0 bases; unmatched junction nucleotides: 14. CDR3 region: CATPNLTSGAHSYNEQFF. In nucleotides, the CDR3 is TGTGCCACGCCAAACCTGACTAGCGGGGCACACTCCTACAATGAGCAGTTCTTC.

The chain combines TRBV19 with TRBJ2-7, with a possible D match to TRBD1 (6 bases). CDR3 length: 14 residues. Trimming took off 3 bases at V and 2 bases at J, with 11 bases between the two ends. Germline CDR1 and CDR2: LNHDA and SQIVND (reference sequence). CDR3 coding DNA: TGTGCCAGTAGTATCCAGACAGGTCCCTACGAGCAGTACTTC. This encodes CASSIQTGPYEQYF. The variable domain in full, completed from reference TRBV19 and TRBJ2-7, reads DGGITQSPKYLFRKEGQNVTLSCEQNLNHDAMYWYRQDPGQGLRLIYYSQIVNDFQKGDIAEGYSVSREKKESFPLTVTSAQKNPTAFYLCASSIQTGPYEQYFGPGTRLTVT.

This chain uses TRBV6-6 with TRBJ2-7; 9 nucleotides match TRBD1. The V and J ends lost 3 bases and 5 bases, in that order; junction bases with no gene match: 5. CDR3 length equals 14 residues. CDR1 MNHNY and CDR2 SVGAGI come from the germline V gene (reference sequence). CDR3 protein: CASSYGTGRDEQYF. DNA of the CDR3: TGTGCCAGCAGTTATGGGACAGGGAGGGACGAGCAGTACTTC.

V is TRBV5-1 and J is TRBJ2-1; D may be TRBD2 (5 bases). Trimming stripped 0 bases from V and 8 bases from J, with 18 bases between. This CDR3 has 16 amino acids. Germline V gene lookup returns CDR1 SGHRS and CDR2 YFSETQ. As DNA, the CDR3 is TGCGCCAGCAGCTTGGGTAGTAGGACTCCTGACGATGAGCAGTTCTTC. This encodes CASSLGSRTPDDEQFF.

The chain has TRBV5-5 and TRBJ2-3, with a possible D match to TRBD1 (5 bases). The CDR3 has 14 residues. Germline V gene sequence: CDR1 SGHKS, CDR2 YYEKEE (reference sequence). V gave up 1 base and J gave up 3 bases, with 9 bases separating them. Here the CDR3 reads CASSLQGRTDTQYF. The CDR3 region has the DNA TGTGCCAGCAGCTTGCAGGGTCGGACAGATACGCAGTATTTT.

The chain uses TRBV5-4 and TRBJ1-2; the D gene is possibly TRBD1 (6 bases). Trimming stripped 0 bases from V and 4 bases from J, with 13 bases between. This CDR3 has 15 amino acids. CDR1 and CDR2 (germline): SGHNT, YYREEE (reference sequence). Here the CDR3 DNA reads TGTGCCAGCAGCTTGGAGGGGGGGCGAGGCTATGGCTACACCTTC. Its translation is CASSLEGGRGYGYTF.

The V gene is TRBV5-1, the J gene TRBJ2-2, with 9 bases lining up with TRBD2. With 0 bases clipped from V and 5 bases from J, the junction kept 2 bases outside the gene matches. This CDR3 region has 15 residues. In germline, CDR1 is SGHRS, CDR2 YFSETQ. The CDR3 DNA follows: TGCGCCAGCAGCTTGGATAGCGGGAGTACCGGGGAGCTGTTTTTT. Translation gives CASSLDSGSTGELFF.